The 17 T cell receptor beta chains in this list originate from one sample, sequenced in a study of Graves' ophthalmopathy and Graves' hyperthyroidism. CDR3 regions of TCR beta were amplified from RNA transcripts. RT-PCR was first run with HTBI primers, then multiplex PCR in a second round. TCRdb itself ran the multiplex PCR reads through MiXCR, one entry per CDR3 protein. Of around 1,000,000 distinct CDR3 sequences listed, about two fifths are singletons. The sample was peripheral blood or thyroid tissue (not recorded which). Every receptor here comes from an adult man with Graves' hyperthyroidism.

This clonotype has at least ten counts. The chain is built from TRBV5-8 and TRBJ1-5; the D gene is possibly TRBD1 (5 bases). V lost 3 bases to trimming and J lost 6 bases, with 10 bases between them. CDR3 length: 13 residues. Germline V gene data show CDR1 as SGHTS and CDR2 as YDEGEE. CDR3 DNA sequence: TGTGCCAGCAGCTCTGGGGCATTTCAGCCCCAGCATTTT. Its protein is CASSSGAFQPQHF.

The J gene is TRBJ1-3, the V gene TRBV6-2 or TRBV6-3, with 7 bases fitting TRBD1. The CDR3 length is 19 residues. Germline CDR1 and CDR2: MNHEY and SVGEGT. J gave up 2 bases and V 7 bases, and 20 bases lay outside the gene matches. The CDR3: CASIKTPDRTALTGNTIYF. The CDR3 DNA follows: TGTGCCAGCATCAAAACCCCGGACAGGACCGCTCTGACTGGAAACACCATATATTTT.

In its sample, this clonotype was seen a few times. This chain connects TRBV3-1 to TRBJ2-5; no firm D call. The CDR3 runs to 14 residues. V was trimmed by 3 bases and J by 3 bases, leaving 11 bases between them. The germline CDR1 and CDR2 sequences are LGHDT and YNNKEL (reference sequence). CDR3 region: CASSHFVGKETQYF. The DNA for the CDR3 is TGTGCCAGCAGCCATTTTGTGGGGAAAGAGACCCAGTACTTC.

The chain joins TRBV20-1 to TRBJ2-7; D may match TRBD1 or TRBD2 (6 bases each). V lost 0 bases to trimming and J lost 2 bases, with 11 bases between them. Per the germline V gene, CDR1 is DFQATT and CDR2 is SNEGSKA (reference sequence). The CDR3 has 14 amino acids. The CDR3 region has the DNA TGCAGTGCTAGAGATTTTCGGGGGCCCTACGAGCAGTACTTC. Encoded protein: CSARDFRGPYEQYF.

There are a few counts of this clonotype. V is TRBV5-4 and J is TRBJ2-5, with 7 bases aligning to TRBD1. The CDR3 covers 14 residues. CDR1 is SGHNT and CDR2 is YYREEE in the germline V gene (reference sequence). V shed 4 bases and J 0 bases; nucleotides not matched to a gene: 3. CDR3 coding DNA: TGTGCCAGCAGCGTGGGACAGAACCAAGAGACCCAGTACTTC. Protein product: CASSVGQNQETQYF.

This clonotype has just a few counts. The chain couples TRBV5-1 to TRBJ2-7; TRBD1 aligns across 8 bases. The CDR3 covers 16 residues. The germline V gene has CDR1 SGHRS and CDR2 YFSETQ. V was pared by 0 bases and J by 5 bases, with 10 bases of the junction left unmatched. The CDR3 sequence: CASSLATGAPHNEQYF. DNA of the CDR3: TGCGCCAGCAGCTTGGCGACAGGGGCCCCGCACAACGAGCAGTACTTC.

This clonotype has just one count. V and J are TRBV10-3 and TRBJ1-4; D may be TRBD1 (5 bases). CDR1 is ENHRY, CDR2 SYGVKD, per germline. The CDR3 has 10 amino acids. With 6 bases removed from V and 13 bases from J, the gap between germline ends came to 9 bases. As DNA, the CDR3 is TGTGCCATCAGGGGGGGAACACTGTTTTTT. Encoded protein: CAIRGGTLFF.

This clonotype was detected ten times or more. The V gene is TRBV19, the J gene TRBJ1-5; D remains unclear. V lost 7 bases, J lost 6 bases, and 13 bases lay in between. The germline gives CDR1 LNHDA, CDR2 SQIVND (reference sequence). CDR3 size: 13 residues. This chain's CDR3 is CASMLGEGQPQHF. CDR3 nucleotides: TGTGCCAGTATGCTGGGCGAAGGTCAGCCCCAGCATTTT.

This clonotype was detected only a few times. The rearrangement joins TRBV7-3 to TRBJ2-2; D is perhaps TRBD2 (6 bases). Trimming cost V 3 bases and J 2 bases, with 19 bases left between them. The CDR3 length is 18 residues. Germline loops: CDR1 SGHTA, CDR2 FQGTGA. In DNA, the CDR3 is TGTGCCAGCAGCTTGCTCGTTAAGGACTACCGAAACACCGGGGAGCTGTTTTTT. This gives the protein CASSLLVKDYRNTGELFF.

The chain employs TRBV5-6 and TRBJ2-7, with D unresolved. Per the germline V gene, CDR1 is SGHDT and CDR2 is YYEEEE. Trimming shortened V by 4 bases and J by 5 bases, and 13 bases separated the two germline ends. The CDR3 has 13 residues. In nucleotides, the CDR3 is TGTGCCAGCAGCGTGGACCCTAGTCACGAGCAGTACTTC. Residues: CASSVDPSHEQYF.

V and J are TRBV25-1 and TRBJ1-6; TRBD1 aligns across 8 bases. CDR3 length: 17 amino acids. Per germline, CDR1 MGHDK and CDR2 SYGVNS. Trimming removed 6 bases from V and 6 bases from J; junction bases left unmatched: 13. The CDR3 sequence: CASRLEQGQVINSPLHF. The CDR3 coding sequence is TGTGCCAGCAGACTAGAACAGGGACAGGTGATTAATTCACCCCTCCACTTT.

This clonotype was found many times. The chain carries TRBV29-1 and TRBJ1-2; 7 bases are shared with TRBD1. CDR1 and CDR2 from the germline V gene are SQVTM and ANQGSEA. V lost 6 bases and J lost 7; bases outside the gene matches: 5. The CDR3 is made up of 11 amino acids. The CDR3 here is CSVRQGGGYTF. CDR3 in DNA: TGCAGCGTGCGACAGGGTGGTGGCTACACCTTC.

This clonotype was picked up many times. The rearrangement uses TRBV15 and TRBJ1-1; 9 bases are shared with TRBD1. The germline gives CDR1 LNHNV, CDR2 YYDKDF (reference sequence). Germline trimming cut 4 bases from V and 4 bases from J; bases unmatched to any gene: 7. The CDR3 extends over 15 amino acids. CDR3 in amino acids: CATSTDRGGGTEAFF. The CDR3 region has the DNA TGTGCCACCAGCACCGACAGGGGGGGTGGCACTGAAGCTTTCTTT.

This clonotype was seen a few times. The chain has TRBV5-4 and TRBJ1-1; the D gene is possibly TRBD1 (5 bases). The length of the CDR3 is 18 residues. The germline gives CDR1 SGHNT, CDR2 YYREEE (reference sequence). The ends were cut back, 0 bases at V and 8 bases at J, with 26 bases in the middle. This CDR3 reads CASSLGGRDGGELGEAFF. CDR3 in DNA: TGTGCCAGCAGCTTGGGAGGGCGGGACGGAGGGGAACTAGGCGAAGCTTTCTTT.

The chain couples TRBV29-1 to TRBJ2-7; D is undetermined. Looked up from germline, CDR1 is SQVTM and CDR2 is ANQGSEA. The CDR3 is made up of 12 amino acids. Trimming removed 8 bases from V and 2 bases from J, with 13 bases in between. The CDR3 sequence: CSLGVRTYEQYF. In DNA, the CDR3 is TGCAGCTTAGGTGTTCGGACCTACGAGCAGTACTTC.

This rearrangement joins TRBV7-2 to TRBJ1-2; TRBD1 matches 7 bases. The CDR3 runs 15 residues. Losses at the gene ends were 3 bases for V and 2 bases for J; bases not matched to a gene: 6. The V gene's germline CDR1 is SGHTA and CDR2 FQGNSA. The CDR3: CASSFQTGLNYGYTF. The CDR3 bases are TGTGCCAGCAGCTTCCAGACAGGGTTGAACTATGGCTACACCTTC.

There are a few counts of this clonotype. DNA of the CDR3: TGCAGTGCCCAGGACAGCACAGATACGCAGTATTTT. Amino acid sequence: CSAQDSTDTQYF. This chain joins TRBV20-1 and TRBJ2-3; D gene uncertain. Germline V CDR1 and CDR2: DFQATT, SNEGSKA (reference sequence). This CDR3 contains 12 residues. V shed 6 bases and J shed 0 bases, with 7 bases lying between them.